Listed below are T cell receptor beta chains from one sample, sequenced in a study of T cells in Graves' hyperthyroidism and ophthalmopathy. TCRdb analysed the multiplex PCR reads with MiXCR anew, one entry per CDR3 protein. Among a few hundred thousand distinct CDR3 sequences listed, around 14% were seen once. Sequencing used blood. All receptors come from a young woman with Graves' hyperthyroidism. CDR3s include the opening cysteine and the closing phenylalanine or tryptophan. D genes are given only for firm matches. For some rows the clone size is stated as once, few or many, or as a class when expanded; others skip it.

TRBV4-1,many,TRBD2,TRBJ2-1,CASSQIPGLENEQFF,TGCGCCAGCAGCCAGATACCGGGACTAGAGAATGAGCAGTTCTTC
TRBV10-3,many,-,TRBJ2-2,CAISLGGWELFF,TGTGCCATCAGCCTGGGAGGCTGGGAGCTGTTTTTT
TRBV11-2,many,-,TRBJ2-1,CASSLRDQAEQFF,TGTGCCAGCAGCCTACGGGACCAGGCTGAGCAGTTCTTC
TRBV11-2,many,-,TRBJ1-6,CASTPGATYNSPLHF,TGTGCCAGCACCCCGGGAGCGACCTATAATTCACCCCTCCACTTT
TRBV7-2,many,-,TRBJ2-5,CASSLVGTTRRGTQYF,TGTGCCAGCAGCTTAGTGGGGACAACTCGTAGAGGGACCCAGTACTTC
TRBV7-9,few,-,TRBJ2-2,CASSLAQTNTGELFF,TGTGCCAGCAGCTTAGCACAGACGAACACCGGGGAGCTGTTTTTT
TRBV2,many,TRBD1,TRBJ1-6,CASSTADRDNSPLHF,TGTGCCAGCAGTACAGCGGACAGGGATAATTCACCCCTCCACTTT
TRBV10-3,few,-,TRBJ1-1,CAISEGRGRLLRNTEAFF,TGTGCCATCAGTGAGGGCAGGGGCAGGCTATTAAGGAACACTGAAGCTTTCTTT
TRBV7-2,-,TRBD2,TRBJ2-5,CASSPGGGRGRARETQYF,TGTGCCAGCAGCCCAGGGGGGGGGCGCGGGAGGGCCAGGGAGACCCAGTACTTC
TRBV12-3/TRBV12-4,many,-,TRBJ2-3,CASSFLFGTDTQYF,TGTGCCAGCAGTTTTCTTTTCGGCACAGATACGCAGTATTTT
TRBV12-3/TRBV12-4,many,TRBD1,TRBJ1-2,CASRSRDSDNYGYTF,TGTGCCAGCAGATCCCGGGACAGCGATAACTATGGCTACACCTTC
TRBV29-1,many,-,TRBJ2-2,CSVNRLVNTGELFF,TGCAGCGTAAATCGACTGGTAAACACCGGGGAGCTGTTTTTT
TRBV11-3,many,TRBD1,TRBJ1-1,CASSLGTGDTEAFF,TGTGCCAGCAGTTTAGGGACAGGGGACACTGAAGCTTTCTTT
TRBV27,many,-,TRBJ1-1,CASSLGPGTPNTEAFF,TGTGCCAGCAGTTTAGGGCCAGGGACCCCGAACACTGAAGCTTTCTTT
TRBV6-1,-,-,TRBJ2-5,CASRGGWYQETQYF,TGTGCCAGCAGGGGAGGATGGTACCAAGAGACCCAGTACTTC
TRBV7-8,many,TRBD1,TRBJ1-2,CASSLAQGDYGYTF,TGTGCCAGCAGCTTAGCACAGGGGGACTATGGCTACACCTTC
TRBV6-2/TRBV6-3,-,TRBD1,TRBJ2-1,CASSSGQPYNEQFF,TGTGCCAGCAGTTCGGGACAGCCTTACAATGAGCAGTTCTTC
TRBV29-1,-,-,TRBJ2-2,CSVTSGIGSGELFF,TGCAGCGTGACTTCGGGGATTGGTTCCGGGGAGCTGTTTTTT
TRBV14,many,-,TRBJ1-2,CASSNRVSGYTF,TGTGCCAGCAGCAACAGGGTATCTGGCTACACCTTC
TRBV7-9,-,TRBD1,TRBJ1-1,CASSLAEGAHTEAFF,TGTGCCAGCAGCTTAGCGGAGGGGGCGCACACTGAAGCTTTCTTT
TRBV12-3/TRBV12-4,-,TRBD2,TRBJ2-1,CASSLAPLAGDRNEQFF,TGTGCCAGCAGTTTAGCCCCGCTAGCGGGAGACCGCAATGAGCAGTTCTTC
TRBV29-1,-,TRBD2,TRBJ2-1,CSVRGLAGSYNEQFF,TGCAGCGTTCGTGGACTAGCAGGCTCCTACAATGAGCAGTTCTTC
TRBV18,many,TRBD2,TRBJ2-1,CASSRVPSGLYNEQFF,TGTGCCAGCTCACGGGTCCCTAGCGGTCTATACAATGAGCAGTTCTTC
TRBV9,few,-,TRBJ2-2,CASSTNYDTGELFF,TGTGCCAGCAGCACCAACTACGACACCGGGGAGCTGTTTTTT
TRBV12-3/TRBV12-4,many,TRBD1,TRBJ1-1,CASSLPQGKAFF,TGTGCCAGCAGTTTGCCACAGGGGAAAGCTTTCTTT
TRBV27,many,TRBD2,TRBJ2-1,CASTQTSGRFGNEQFF,TGTGCCAGCACTCAGACTAGCGGGAGATTTGGCAATGAGCAGTTCTTC
TRBV6-2/TRBV6-3,-,-,TRBJ2-1,CASRTGWAGYNEQFF,TGTGCCAGCAGGACAGGGTGGGCGGGATACAATGAGCAGTTCTTC
TRBV11-2,many,TRBD1,TRBJ1-2,CASSQGQPYGYTF,TGTGCCAGCAGCCAGGGACAGCCCTATGGCTACACCTTC
TRBV6-1,-,-,TRBJ1-5,CASSEIVEGKPQHF,TGTGCCAGCAGTGAAATCGTAGAGGGAAAGCCCCAGCATTTT
TRBV24-1,many,TRBD1,TRBJ2-5,CATSDPPGTGEQETQYF,TGTGCCACCAGTGATCCCCCCGGGACAGGGGAACAAGAGACCCAGTACTTC
TRBV24-1,few,-,TRBJ1-5,CATSVAGINQPQHF,TGTGCCACCAGTGTTGCCGGGATAAATCAGCCCCAGCATTTT
TRBV2,many,-,TRBJ1-1,CASSERAGKGLNTEAFF,TGTGCCAGCAGTGAAAGGGCAGGGAAAGGTTTGAACACTGAAGCTTTCTTT
TRBV7-6,few,-,TRBJ2-3,CASSLGVWTEGTDTQYF,TGTGCCAGCAGCTTAGGAGTTTGGACGGAGGGCACAGATACGCAGTATTTT
TRBV20-1,few,TRBD2,TRBJ2-1,CSARTSGRIEQFF,TGCAGTGCTCGGACTAGCGGGAGGATAGAGCAGTTCTTC
TRBV6-5,many,-,TRBJ1-5,CASSYGDPEDQPQHF,TGTGCCAGCAGTTACGGGGACCCTGAAGATCAGCCCCAGCATTTT
TRBV27,many,-,TRBJ1-6,CASRKGINSPLHF,TGTGCCAGCAGGAAGGGAATCAATTCACCCCTCCACTTT